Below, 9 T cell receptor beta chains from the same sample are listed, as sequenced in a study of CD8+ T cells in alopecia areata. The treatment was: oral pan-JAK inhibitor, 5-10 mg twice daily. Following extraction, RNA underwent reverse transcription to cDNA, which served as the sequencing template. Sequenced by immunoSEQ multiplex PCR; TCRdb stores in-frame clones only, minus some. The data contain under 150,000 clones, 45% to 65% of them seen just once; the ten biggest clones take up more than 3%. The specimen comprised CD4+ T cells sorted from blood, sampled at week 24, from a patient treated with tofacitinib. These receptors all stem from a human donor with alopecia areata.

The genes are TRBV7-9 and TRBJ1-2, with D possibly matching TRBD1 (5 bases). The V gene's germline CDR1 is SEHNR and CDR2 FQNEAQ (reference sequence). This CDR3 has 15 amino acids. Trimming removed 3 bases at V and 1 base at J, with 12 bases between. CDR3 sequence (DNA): TGTGCCAGCAGCTTCGCGGGACTGAATAACTATGGCTACACCTTC. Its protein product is CASSFAGLNNYGYTF.

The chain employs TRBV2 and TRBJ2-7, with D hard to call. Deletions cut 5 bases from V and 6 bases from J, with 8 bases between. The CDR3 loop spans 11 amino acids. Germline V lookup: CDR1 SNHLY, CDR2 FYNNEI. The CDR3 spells CASSPYGEQYF. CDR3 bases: TGTGCCAGCAGTCCTTACGGCGAGCAGTACTTC.

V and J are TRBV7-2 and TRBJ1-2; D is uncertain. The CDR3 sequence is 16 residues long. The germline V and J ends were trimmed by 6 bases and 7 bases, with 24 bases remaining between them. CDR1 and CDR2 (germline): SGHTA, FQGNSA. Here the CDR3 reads CASRTSAGNFVSGYTF. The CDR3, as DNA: TGTGCCAGCAGAACATCGGCCGGTAATTTCGTTTCTGGCTACACCTTC. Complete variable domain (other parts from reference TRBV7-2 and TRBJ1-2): GAGVSQSPSNKVTEKGKDVELRCDPISGHTALYWYRQSLGQGLEFLIYFQGNSAPDKSGLPSDRFSAERTGGSVSTLTIQRTQQEDSAVYLCASRTSAGNFVSGYTFGSGTRLTVV.

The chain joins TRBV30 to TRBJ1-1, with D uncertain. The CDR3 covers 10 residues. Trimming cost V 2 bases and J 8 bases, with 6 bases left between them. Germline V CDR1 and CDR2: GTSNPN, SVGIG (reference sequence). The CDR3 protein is CAWSRLEAFF. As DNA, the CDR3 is TGTGCCTGGAGTCGCCTAGAAGCTTTCTTT.

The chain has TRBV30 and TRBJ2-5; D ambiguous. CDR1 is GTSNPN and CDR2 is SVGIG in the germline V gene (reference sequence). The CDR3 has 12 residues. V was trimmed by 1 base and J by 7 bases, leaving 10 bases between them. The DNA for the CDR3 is TGTGCCTGGAGTGATCTTGACGGGACCCAGTACTTC. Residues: CAWSDLDGTQYF.

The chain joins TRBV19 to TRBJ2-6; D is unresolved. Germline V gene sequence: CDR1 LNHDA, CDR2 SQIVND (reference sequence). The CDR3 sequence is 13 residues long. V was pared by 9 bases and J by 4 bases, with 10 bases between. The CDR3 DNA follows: TGTGCCAGCCAGGTTAGGGGGGCCAACGTCCTGACTTTC. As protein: CASQVRGANVLTF.

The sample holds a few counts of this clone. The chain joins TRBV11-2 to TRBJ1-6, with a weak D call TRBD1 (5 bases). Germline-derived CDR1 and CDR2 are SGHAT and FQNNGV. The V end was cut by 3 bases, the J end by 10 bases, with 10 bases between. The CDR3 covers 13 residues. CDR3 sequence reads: CASSFSQGSPLHF. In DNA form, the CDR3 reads TGTGCCAGCAGCTTTTCCCAGGGATCACCCCTCCACTTT.

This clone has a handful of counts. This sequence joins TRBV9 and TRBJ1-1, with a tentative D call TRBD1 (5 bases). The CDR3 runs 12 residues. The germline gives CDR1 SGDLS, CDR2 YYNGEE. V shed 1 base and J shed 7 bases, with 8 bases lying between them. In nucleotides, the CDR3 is TGTGCCAGCAGCGTACTGGACATTGAAGCTTTCTTT. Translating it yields CASSVLDIEAFF.

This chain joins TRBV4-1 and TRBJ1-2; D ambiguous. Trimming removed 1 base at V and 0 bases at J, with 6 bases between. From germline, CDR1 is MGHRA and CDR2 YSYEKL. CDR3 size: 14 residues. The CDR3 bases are TGCGCCAGCAGCCAAGCCCCAGCTAACTATGGCTACACCTTC. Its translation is CASSQAPANYGYTF.